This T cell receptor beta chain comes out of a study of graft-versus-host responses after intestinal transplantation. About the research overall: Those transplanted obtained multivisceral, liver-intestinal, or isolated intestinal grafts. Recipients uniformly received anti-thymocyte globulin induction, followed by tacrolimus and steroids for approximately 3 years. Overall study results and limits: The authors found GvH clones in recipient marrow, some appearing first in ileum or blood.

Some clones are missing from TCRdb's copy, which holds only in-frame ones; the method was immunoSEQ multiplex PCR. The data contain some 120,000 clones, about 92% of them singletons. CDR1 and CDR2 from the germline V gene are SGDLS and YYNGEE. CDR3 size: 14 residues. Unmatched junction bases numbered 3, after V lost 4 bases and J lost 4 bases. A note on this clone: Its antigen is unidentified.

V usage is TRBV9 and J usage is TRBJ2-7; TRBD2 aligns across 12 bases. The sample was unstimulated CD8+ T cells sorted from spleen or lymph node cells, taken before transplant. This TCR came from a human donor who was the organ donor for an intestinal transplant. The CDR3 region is CASSPGTSGYEQYF. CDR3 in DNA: TGTGCCAGCAGCCCGGGGACTAGCGGGTACGAGCAGTACTTC.